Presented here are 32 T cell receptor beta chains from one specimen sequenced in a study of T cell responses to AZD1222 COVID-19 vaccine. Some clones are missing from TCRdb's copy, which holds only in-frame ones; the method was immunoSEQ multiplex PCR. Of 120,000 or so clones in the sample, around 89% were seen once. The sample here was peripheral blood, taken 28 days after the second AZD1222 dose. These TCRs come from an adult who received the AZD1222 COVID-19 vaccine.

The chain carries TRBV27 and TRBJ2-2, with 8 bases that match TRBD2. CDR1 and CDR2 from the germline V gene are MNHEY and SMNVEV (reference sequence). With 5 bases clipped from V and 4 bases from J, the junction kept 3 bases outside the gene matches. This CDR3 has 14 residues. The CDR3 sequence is CASSGGLVTGELFF. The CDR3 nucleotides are TGTGCCAGCAGTGGGGGACTAGTCACCGGGGAGCTGTTTTTT.

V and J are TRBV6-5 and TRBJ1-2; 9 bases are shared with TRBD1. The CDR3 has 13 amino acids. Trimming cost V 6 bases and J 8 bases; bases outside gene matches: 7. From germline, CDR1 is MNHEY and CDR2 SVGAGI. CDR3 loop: CASSYDRGEGYTF. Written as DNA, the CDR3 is TGTGCCAGCAGCTATGACAGGGGGGAAGGCTACACCTTC.

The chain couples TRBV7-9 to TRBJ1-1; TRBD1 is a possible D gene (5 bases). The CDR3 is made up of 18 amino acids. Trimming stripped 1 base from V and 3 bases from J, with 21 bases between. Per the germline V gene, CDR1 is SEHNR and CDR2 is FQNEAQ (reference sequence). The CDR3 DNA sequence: TGTGCCAGCAGCTTAGGGGGCGCGTGGGGCGCAAGTGACACTGAAGCTTTCTTT. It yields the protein CASSLGGAWGASDTEAFF.

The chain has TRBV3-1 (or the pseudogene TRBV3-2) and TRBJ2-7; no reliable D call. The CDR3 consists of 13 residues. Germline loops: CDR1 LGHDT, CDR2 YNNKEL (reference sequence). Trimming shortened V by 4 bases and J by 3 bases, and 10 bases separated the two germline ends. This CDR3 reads CASSRQSIYEQYF. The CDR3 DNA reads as TGTGCCAGCAGCCGGCAGTCGATCTACGAGCAGTACTTC.

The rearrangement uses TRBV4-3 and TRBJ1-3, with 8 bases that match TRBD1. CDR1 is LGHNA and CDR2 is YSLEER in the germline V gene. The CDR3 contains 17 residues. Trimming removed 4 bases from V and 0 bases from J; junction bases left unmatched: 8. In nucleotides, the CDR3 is TGCGCCAGCAGCCCCATTGCGGACAGGGCCTCTGGAAACACCATATATTTT. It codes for CASSPIADRASGNTIYF.

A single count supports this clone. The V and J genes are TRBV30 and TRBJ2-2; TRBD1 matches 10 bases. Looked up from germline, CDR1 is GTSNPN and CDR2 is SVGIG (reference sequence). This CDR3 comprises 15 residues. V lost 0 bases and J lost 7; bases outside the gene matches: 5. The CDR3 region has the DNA TGTGCCTGGAGTGTCGACAGGGGGCTCGGCGGGGAGCTGTTTTTT. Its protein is CAWSVDRGLGGELFF.

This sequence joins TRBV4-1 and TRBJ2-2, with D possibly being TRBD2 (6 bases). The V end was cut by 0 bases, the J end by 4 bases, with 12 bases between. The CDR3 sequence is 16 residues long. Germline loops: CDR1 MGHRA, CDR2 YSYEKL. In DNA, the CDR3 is TGCGCCAGCAGCCAAGATGTGGGGGAGGCCACCGGGGAGCTGTTTTTT. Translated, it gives CASSQDVGEATGELFF.

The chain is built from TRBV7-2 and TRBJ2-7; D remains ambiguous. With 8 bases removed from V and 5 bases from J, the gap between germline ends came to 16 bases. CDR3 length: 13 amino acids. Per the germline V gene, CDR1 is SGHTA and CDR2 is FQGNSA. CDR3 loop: CASLGRLHNEQYF. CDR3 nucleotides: TGTGCCAGCCTGGGCCGTCTGCACAACGAGCAGTACTTC.

The CDR3 region is CSVDSLQGNTEAFF. The CDR3 DNA is TGCAGCGTTGATAGTCTACAGGGGAACACTGAAGCTTTCTTT. The chain carries TRBV29-1 and TRBJ1-1, with D possibly being TRBD1 (6 bases). The CDR3 sequence is 14 residues long. The V gene lost 3 bases and the J gene lost 1 base, with 12 bases spanning the gap. Germline V gives CDR1 SQVTM, CDR2 ANQGSEA.

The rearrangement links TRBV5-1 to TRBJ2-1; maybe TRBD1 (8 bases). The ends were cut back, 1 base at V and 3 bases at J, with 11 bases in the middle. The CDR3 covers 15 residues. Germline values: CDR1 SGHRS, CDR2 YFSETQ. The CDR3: CASSLTGGDYNEQFF. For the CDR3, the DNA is TGCGCCAGCAGCTTGACAGGGGGGGACTACAATGAGCAGTTCTTC.

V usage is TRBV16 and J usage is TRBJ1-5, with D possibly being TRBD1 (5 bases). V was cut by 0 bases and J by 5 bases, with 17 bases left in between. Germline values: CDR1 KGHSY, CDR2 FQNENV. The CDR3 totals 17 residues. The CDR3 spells CASSQSSAGLGYQPQHF. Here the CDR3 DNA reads TGTGCCAGCAGCCAATCTTCGGCAGGGTTGGGATATCAGCCCCAGCATTTT.

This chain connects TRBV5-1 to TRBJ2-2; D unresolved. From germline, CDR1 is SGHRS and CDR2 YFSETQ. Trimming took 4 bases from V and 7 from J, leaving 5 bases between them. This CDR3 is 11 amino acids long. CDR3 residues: CASSENGELFF. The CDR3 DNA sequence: TGCGCCAGCAGCGAGAACGGGGAGCTGTTTTTT.

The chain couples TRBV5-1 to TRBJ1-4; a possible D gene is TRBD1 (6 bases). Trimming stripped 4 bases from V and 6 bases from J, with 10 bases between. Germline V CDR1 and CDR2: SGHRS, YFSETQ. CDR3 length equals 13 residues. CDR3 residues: CASSGGPHEKLFF. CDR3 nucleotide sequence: TGCGCCAGCAGCGGGGGGCCTCATGAAAAACTGTTTTTT. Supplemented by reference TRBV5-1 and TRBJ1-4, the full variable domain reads KAGVTQTPRYLIKTRGQQVTLSCSPISGHRSVSWYQQTPGQGLQFLFEYFSETQRNKGNFPGRFSGRQFSNSRSEMNVSTLELGDSALYLCASSGGPHEKLFFGSGTQLSVL.

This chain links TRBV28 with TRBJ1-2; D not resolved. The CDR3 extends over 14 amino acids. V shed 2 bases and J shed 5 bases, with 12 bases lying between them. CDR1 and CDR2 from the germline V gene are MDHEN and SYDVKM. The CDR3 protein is CASSLPEGRYGYTF. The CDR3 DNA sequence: TGTGCCAGCAGTTTACCGGAAGGCAGATATGGCTACACCTTC.

The CDR3 bases are TGTGCCAGCAGCCCTCTAACAACCTACGAGCAGTACTTC. The encoded protein is CASSPLTTYEQYF. This chain joins TRBV7-9 and TRBJ2-7; no clear D. This CDR3 contains 13 residues. V lost 5 bases and J lost 2, with 10 bases in between. CDR1 is SEHNR, CDR2 FQNEAQ, per germline (reference sequence).

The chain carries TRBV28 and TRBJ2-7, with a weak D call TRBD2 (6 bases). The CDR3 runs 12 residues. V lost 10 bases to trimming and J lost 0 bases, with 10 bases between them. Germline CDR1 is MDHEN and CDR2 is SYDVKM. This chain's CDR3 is CATGGLSYEQYF. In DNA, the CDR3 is TGTGCCACCGGGGGACTCTCCTACGAGCAGTACTTC.

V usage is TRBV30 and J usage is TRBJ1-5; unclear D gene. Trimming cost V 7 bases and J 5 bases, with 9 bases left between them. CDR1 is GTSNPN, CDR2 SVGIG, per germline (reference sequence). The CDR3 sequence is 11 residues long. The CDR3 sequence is CASLRHQPQHF. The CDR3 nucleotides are TGTGCCTCCTTACGTCATCAGCCCCAGCATTTT.

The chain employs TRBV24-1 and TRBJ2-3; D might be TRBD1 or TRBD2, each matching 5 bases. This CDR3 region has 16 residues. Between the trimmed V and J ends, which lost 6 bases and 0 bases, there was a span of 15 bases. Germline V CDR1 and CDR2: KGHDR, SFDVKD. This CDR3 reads CATSPSRDRSTDTQYF. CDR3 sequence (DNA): TGTGCCACCAGTCCCTCCAGGGACCGCAGCACAGATACGCAGTATTTT.

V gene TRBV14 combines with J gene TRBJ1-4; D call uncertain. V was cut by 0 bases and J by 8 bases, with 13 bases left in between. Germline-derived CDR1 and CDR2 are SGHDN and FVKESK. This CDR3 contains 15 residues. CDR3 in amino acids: CASSQDPWVYEKLFF. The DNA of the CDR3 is TGTGCCAGCAGCCAAGATCCTTGGGTTTACGAAAAACTGTTTTTT.

This CDR3 is CASSRDRVNEQYF. The CDR3 DNA reads TGTGCCAGCAGTAGGGACAGGGTAAACGAGCAGTACTTC. The chain couples TRBV7-2 to TRBJ2-7; 9 nucleotides agree with TRBD1. Losses at the gene ends were 6 bases for V and 5 bases for J; bases not matched to a gene: 5. CDR1 and CDR2 (germline): SGHTA, FQGNSA. This CDR3 spans 13 amino acids.

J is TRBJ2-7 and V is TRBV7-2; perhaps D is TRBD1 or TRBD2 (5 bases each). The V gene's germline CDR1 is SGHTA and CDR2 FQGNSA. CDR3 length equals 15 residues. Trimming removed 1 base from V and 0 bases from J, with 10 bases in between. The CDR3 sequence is CASSLDRGSSYEQYF. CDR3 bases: TGTGCCAGCAGCTTAGATCGGGGCAGCTCCTACGAGCAGTACTTC.

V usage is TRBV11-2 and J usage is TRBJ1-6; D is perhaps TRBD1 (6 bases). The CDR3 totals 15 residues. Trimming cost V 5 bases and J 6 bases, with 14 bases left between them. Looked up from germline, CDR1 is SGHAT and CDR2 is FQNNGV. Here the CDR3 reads CASSPRGNLNSPLHF. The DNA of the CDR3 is TGTGCCAGCAGCCCCAGGGGAAACCTTAATTCACCCCTCCACTTT.

In nucleotides, the CDR3 is TGTGCCAGCAGCCGACTGAGCCCCTTCGAGCAGTACTTC. Amino acid sequence: CASSRLSPFEQYF. The chain couples TRBV5-6 to TRBJ2-7; D gene uncertain. Germline loops: CDR1 SGHDT, CDR2 YYEEEE. The length of the CDR3 is 13 residues. The V end lost 4 bases, the J end lost 6 bases, and 14 bases lay between the germline ends.

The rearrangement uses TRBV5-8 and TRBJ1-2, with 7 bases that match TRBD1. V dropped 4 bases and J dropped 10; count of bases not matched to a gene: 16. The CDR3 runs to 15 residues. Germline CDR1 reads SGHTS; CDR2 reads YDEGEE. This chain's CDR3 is CASSPTGQGVVSYTF. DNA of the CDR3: TGTGCCAGCAGCCCGACTGGGCAGGGGGTAGTTTCCTACACCTTC. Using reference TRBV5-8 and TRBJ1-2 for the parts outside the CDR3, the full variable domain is EAGVTQSPTHLIKTRGQQATLRCSPISGHTSVYWYQQALGLGLQFLLWYDEGEERNRGNFPPRFSGRQFPNYSSELNVNALELEDSALYLCASSPTGQGVVSYTFGSGTRLTVV.

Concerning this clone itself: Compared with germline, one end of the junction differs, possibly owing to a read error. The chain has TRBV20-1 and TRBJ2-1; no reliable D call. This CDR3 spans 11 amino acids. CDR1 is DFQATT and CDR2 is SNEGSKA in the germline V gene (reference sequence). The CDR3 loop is CSARPRASMIF. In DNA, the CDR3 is TGCAGTGCTAGACCCCGGGCCAGTATGATCTTC.

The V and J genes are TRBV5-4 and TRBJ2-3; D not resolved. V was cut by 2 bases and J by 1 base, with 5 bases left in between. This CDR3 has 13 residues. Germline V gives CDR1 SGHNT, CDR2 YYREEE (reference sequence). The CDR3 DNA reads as TGTGCCAGCAGCTTAGGTGGCACAGATACGCAGTATTTT. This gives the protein CASSLGGTDTQYF.

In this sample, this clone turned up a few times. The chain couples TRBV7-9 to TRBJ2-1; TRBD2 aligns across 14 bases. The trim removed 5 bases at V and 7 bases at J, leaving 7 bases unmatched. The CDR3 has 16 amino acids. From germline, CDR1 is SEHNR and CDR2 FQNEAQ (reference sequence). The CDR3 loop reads CASSLGLAGGRNEQFF. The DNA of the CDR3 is TGTGCCAGCAGCCTTGGACTAGCGGGGGGAAGAAATGAGCAGTTCTTC.

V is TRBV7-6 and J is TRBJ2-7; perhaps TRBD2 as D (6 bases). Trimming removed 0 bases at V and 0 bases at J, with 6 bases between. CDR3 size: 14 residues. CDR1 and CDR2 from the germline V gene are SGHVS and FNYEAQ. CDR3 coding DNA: TGTGCCAGCAGCTTAGCCGGGAGCTCCTACGAGCAGTACTTC. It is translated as CASSLAGSSYEQYF. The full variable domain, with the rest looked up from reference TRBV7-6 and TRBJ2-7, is GAGVSQSPRYKVTKRGQDVALRCDPISGHVSLYWYRQALGQGPEFLTYFNYEAQQDKSGLPNDRFSAERPEGSISTLTIQRTEQRDSAMYRCASSLAGSSYEQYFGPGTRLTVT.

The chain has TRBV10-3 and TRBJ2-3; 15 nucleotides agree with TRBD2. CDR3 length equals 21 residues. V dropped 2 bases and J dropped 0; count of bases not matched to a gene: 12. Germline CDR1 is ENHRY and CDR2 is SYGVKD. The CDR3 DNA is TGTGCCATCAGTGAGCCCAACGCACGGACTAGCGGGGGGGGAAGCACAGATACGCAGTATTTT. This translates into CAISEPNARTSGGGSTDTQYF.

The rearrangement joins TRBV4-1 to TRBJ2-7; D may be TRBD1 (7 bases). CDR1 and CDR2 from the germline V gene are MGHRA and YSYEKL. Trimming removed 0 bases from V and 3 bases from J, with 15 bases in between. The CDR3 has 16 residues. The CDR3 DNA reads TGCGCCAGCAGCCAAGAGATGCGGGGACAGCTCTACGAGCAGTACTTC. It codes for CASSQEMRGQLYEQYF.

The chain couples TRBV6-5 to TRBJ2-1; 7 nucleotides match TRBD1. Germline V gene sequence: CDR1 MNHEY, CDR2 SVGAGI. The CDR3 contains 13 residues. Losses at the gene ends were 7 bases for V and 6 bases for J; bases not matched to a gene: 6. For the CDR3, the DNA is TGTGCCAGCACTACAGGGGCTGTCAATGAGCAGTTCTTC. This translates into CASTTGAVNEQFF.

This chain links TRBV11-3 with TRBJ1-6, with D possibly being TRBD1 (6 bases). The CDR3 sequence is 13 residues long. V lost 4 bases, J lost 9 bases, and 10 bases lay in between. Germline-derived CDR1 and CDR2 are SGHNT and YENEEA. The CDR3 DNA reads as TGTGCCAGCAGCTGGACCAGGGGTTCACCCCTCCACTTT. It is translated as CASSWTRGSPLHF. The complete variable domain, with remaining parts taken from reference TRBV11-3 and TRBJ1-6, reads EAGVVQSPRYKIIEKKQPVAFWCNPISGHNTLYWYLQNLGQGPELLIRYENEEAVDDSQLPKDRFSAERLKGVDSTLKIQPAELGDSAVYLCASSWTRGSPLHFGNGTRLTVT.